This T cell receptor beta chain is drawn from a study of beta chain features in type 1 diabetes. The study's findings and limits: High-TCR-expressing cells could be over-represented by cDNA sequencing. Significant though moderate, a shortening of TCRB CDR3s appeared in all four CD4+ subsets of Type 1 diabetes patients. Type 1 diabetes patients showed fewer insertions and more deletions at VDJ junctions.

This clone appeared a few times. The target antigen is unknown. Trimming pared 5 bases from V and 7 bases from J, leaving 19 bases between. Germline CDR1 is SGHRS and CDR2 is YFSETQ. This CDR3 is 15 amino acids long. All of the isolated RNA was reverse transcribed, so expressed TCRB transcripts were sequenced. The repertoire was sequenced with immunoSEQ multiplex PCR; TCRdb's copy has only in-frame clones and lacks some. The table lists roughly 220,000 clones, 15% to 20% of them singletons. Markers CD45RO/CCR7/CD25/CD127/CD95/CD27 served to sort CD4+ naive, central memory, regulatory and stem cell-like memory cells. Purities in excess of 95% were seen in all sorted populations.

The chain carries TRBV5-1 and TRBJ2-1; D possibly corresponds to TRBD2 (6 bases). The sample consisted of naive CD4+ T cells from blood. The origin of this receptor is a man under 40 with type 1 diabetes. The CDR3 region has the DNA TGCGCCAGCAGTTCGGCCGTGCTAGCGAGAAATGAGCAGTTCTTC. Residues: CASSSAVLARNEQFF.